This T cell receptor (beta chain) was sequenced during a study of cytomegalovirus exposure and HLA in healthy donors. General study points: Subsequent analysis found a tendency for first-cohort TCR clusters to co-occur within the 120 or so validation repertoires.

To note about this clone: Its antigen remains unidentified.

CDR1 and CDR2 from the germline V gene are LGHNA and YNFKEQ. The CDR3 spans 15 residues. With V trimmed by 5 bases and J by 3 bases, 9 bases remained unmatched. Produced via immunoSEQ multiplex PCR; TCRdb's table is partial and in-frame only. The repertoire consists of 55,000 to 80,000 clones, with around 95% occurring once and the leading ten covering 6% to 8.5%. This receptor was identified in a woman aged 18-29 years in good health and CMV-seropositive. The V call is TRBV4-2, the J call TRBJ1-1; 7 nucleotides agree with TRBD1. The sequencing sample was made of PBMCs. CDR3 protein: CASSSRYQGDTEAFF. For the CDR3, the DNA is TGTGCCAGCAGCAGCCGGTACCAGGGGGACACTGAAGCTTTCTTT.